These 6 T cell receptor beta chains were all obtained from the same sample, sequenced in a study of blood T cell repertoires in COVID-19. The protocol was immunoSEQ multiplex PCR, while the TCRdb copy is restricted to in-frame clones and leaves out a portion. There are roughly 260,000 clones in the sample; about 93% occur only once, and under 2.5% lies in the top ten. The sample consisted of PBMCs or T cells enriched from blood (not recorded which). The receptors come from a woman under 30 who had recovered from COVID-19.

This clone was seen many times. The genes are TRBV5-4 and TRBJ2-3; 7 bases are shared with TRBD2. The germline V gene has CDR1 SGHNT and CDR2 YYREEE (reference sequence). The V gene end was trimmed by 4 bases and the J gene end by 1 base; junction bases not matched to a gene: 3. CDR3 length: 14 residues. Written as DNA, the CDR3 is TGTGCCAGCAGCACCCGGGGGGGCACAGATACGCAGTATTTT. Amino acid sequence: CASSTRGGTDTQYF.

This clone was detected only once. V usage is TRBV5-1 and J usage is TRBJ2-3; tentative D call: TRBD1 (7 bases). V was clipped by 0 bases and J by 6 bases, with 14 bases between them. The CDR3 has 15 residues. CDR1 SGHRS and CDR2 YFSETQ come from the germline V gene. DNA for the CDR3: TGCGCCAGCAGCTTGGACGGAGGGGGCGGTGATACGCAGTATTTT. Its protein is CASSLDGGGGDTQYF.

The rearrangement joins TRBV9 to TRBJ2-7, with 12 nucleotides matching TRBD1. The J segment lost 6 bases and the V segment lost 4 bases, leaving 8 bases of the junction unmatched. The CDR3 length is 15 residues. CDR1 SGDLS and CDR2 YYNGEE come from the germline V gene. In nucleotides, the CDR3 is TGTGCCAGCAGCCCACGGGACAGGGGGCCAGTCGAGCAGTACTTC. Translating it yields CASSPRDRGPVEQYF. Full variable domain (outside the CDR3, taken from reference TRBV9 and TRBJ2-7): DSGVTQTPKHLITATGQRVTLRCSPRSGDLSVYWYQQSLDQGLQFLIQYYNGEERAKGNILERFSAQQFPDLHSELNLSSLELGDSALYFCASSPRDRGPVEQYFGPGTRLTVT.

V usage is TRBV18 and J usage is TRBJ1-5; possible D gene TRBD1, 6 bases. Trimming took off 6 bases at V and 3 bases at J, with 12 bases between the two ends. CDR1 is KGHSH, CDR2 LQKENI, per germline. The CDR3 loop spans 14 amino acids. The CDR3 sequence is CASSRGQTNQPQHF. The CDR3 coding sequence is TGTGCCAGCTCCCGTGGACAGACCAATCAGCCCCAGCATTTT.

This clone was picked up a small number of times. The V and J genes are TRBV9 and TRBJ2-1, with 7 bases that match TRBD2. Germline V lookup: CDR1 SGDLS, CDR2 YYNGEE. The CDR3 has 14 residues. J was trimmed by 7 bases and V by 4 bases; bases with no gene match: 8. In DNA form, the CDR3 reads TGTGCCAGCAGCTTGGGACTACGGTCAAATGAGCAGTTCTTC. Protein: CASSLGLRSNEQFF. Full variable domain (outside the CDR3, taken from reference TRBV9 and TRBJ2-1): DSGVTQTPKHLITATGQRVTLRCSPRSGDLSVYWYQQSLDQGLQFLIQYYNGEERAKGNILERFSAQQFPDLHSELNLSSLELGDSALYFCASSLGLRSNEQFFGPGTRLTVL.

The chain couples TRBV28 to TRBJ1-2, with a weak D call TRBD1 (6 bases). This CDR3 contains 13 residues. Germline values: CDR1 MDHEN, CDR2 SYDVKM. V was cut by 2 bases and J by 7 bases, with 11 bases left in between. The CDR3 DNA sequence: TGTGCCAGCAGTTTACCCGGACAGTTTGGCTACACCTTC. Translated: CASSLPGQFGYTF.